One and the same sample provided the 32 T cell receptor beta chains below, sequenced in a study of post-analysis software for immune sequencing data (dated by TCRdb to about 2015). Receptor amplification or capture employed PCR. The run used an Illumina HiSeq 2500. To reduce PCR and sequencing biases, unique molecular identifiers were built into the TCR beta cDNA libraries. In-frame beta chains were kept once TCRdb had trimmed the public reads at Q25 with fastp and called clones with MiXCR. Identical CDR3 proteins give one entry, which carries the most common genes and DNA. This sample has 750,000 to 950,000 distinct CDR3 sequences in its table, and approximately 57% of those were observed once. The ten biggest clones cover 4.6% of the sample. General study outcomes and caveats: Patients showed significantly higher frequencies than controls for a few TRBV segments, among them TRBV5-6, TRBV5-1 and TRBV20-1.

No antigen is known for these receptors. Material for sequencing was blood. Receptors were obtained from a girl under 18 with multiple sclerosis.

The chain couples TRBV20-1 to TRBJ2-3; 9 bases fit TRBD2. This CDR3 contains 14 residues. J lost 4 bases, V lost 3 bases, and 5 bases had no gene match. From germline, CDR1 is DFQATT and CDR2 SNEGSKA (reference sequence). The CDR3 reads CSARGGGASDTQYF. In nucleotides, the CDR3 is TGCAGTGCTAGGGGCGGGGGGGCGTCAGATACGCAGTATTTT.

This clonotype has only a few counts. The chain is built from TRBV10-3 and TRBJ2-5; D call uncertain. Germline assignment: CDR1 ENHRY and CDR2 SYGVKD. The CDR3 covers 12 residues. V dropped 8 bases and J dropped 5 bases, with 12 bases sitting between them. The CDR3 DNA follows: TGTGCCATCTCCCAAGGTGACGAGACCCAGTACTTC. Its translation is CAISQGDETQYF.

This clonotype came up a few times. The gene calls are TRBV5-1 and TRBJ2-5; no firm D call. V was clipped by 7 bases and J by 3 bases, with 19 bases between them. CDR1 SGHRS and CDR2 YFSETQ come from the germline V gene. This CDR3 region has 15 residues. CDR3 sequence reads: CASQRASRAEETQYF. The CDR3 DNA sequence: TGCGCCAGCCAAAGAGCTAGTAGGGCCGAAGAGACCCAGTACTTC.

The chain is built from TRBV27 and TRBJ2-1; 10 positions agree with TRBD2. CDR1 is MNHEY, CDR2 SMNVEV, per germline (reference sequence). Trimming removed 2 bases from V and 7 bases from J; junction bases left unmatched: 8. The CDR3 contains 16 residues. The CDR3 region is CASSLLAGDLWNEQFF. In DNA, the CDR3 is TGTGCCAGCAGTTTACTAGCGGGGGACCTGTGGAATGAGCAGTTCTTC.

The chain uses TRBV5-1 and TRBJ2-5; TRBD1 matches 8 bases. Losses at the gene ends were 4 bases for V and 1 base for J; bases not matched to a gene: 9. CDR3 size: 16 residues. CDR1 and CDR2 from the germline V gene are SGHRS and YFSETQ. The CDR3 is CASSTGQVPLQETQYF. The CDR3 region has the DNA TGCGCCAGCAGCACGGGACAGGTTCCTCTCCAAGAGACCCAGTACTTC.

The table lists this clonotype with many counts. The chain joins TRBV7-3 to TRBJ2-3, with TRBD2 matching 8 bases. The junction had 13 bases not matched to a gene; V was cut back by 2 bases and J by 6 bases. There are 17 residues in the CDR3. CDR1 SGHTA and CDR2 FQGTGA come from the germline V gene. The CDR3 region is CASSLYGRGLAGDTQYF. Here the CDR3 DNA reads TGTGCCAGCAGCTTATATGGGCGGGGTCTAGCGGGCGATACGCAGTATTTT.

The chain uses TRBV29-1 and TRBJ2-5, with D possibly TRBD1 on 5 matching bases. The tail of the sequence fits TRBJ2-7 better, so the J call may be wrong. The V gene's germline CDR1 is SQVTM and CDR2 ANQGSEA. The CDR3 consists of 11 residues. In nucleotides, the CDR3 is TGCAGCGTCTCAGGGTTGAACGAGCAGTACTTC. Its protein product is CSVSGLNEQYF.

The chain carries TRBV30 and TRBJ2-3; tentatively, D is TRBD2 (6 bases). The CDR3 consists of 15 residues. The germline V and J ends were trimmed by 2 bases and 0 bases, with 12 bases remaining between them. Germline V gene lookup returns CDR1 GTSNPN and CDR2 SVGIG (reference sequence). The CDR3 DNA sequence: TGTGCCTGGAGTTCGCGCGGGACTAGCACAGATACGCAGTATTTT. Encoded protein: CAWSSRGTSTDTQYF.

The V and J genes are TRBV5-1 and TRBJ2-7, with a weak D call TRBD2 (5 bases). Near its end, the DNA agrees better with TRBJ2-5, so the J call may be wrong. Per the germline V gene, CDR1 is SGHRS and CDR2 is YFSETQ. The CDR3 has 16 amino acids. The CDR3 loop is CASSLLTTGGGETQYF. The CDR3 DNA reads TGCGCCAGCAGCCTACTCACCACGGGCGGCGGGGAGACCCAGTACTTC.

This clonotype was counted a few times. The chain has TRBV6-1 and TRBJ1-2; D unresolved. The CDR3 is made up of 12 amino acids. Germline CDR1 MNHNS, CDR2 SASEGT. V lost 1 base and J lost 8, with 8 bases in between. This CDR3 reads CASSEVRGGYTF. The CDR3 nucleotides read TGTGCCAGCAGTGAAGTTCGAGGGGGCTACACCTTC.

The genes are TRBV12-3 or TRBV12-4 and TRBJ2-5, with D possibly TRBD2 on 5 matching bases. The end of the DNA aligns better with TRBJ2-7, so the J call may be wrong. This CDR3 has 13 amino acids. The CDR3 reads CASSPSSSPEQYF. The CDR3 bases are TGTGCCAGCAGTCCATCCTCTAGCCCCGAGCAGTACTTC.

The chain recombines TRBV7-9 with TRBJ2-4, with D unclear. The germline gives CDR1 SEHNR, CDR2 FQNEAQ (reference sequence). The CDR3 consists of 12 residues. V was trimmed by 5 bases and J by 13 bases, leaving 15 bases between them. The CDR3 spells CASSHGVHWQYF. In DNA form, the CDR3 reads TGTGCCAGCAGCCATGGGGTCCACTGGCAGTACTTC. Looking up the rest from reference TRBV7-9 and TRBJ2-4 gives the full variable domain: DTGVSQNPRHKITKRGQNVTFRCDPISEHNRLYWYRQTLGQGPEFLTYFQNEAQLEKSRLLSDRFSAERPKGSFSTLEIQRTEQGDSAMYLCASSHGVHWQYFGAGTRLSVL.

The V and J genes are TRBV12-3 or TRBV12-4 and TRBJ2-3; D possibly corresponds to TRBD2 (8 bases). The CDR3 has 15 amino acids. Trimming stripped 5 bases from V and 13 bases from J, with 25 bases between. CDR3 region: CASSISPGGTDAEYF. CDR3 in DNA: TGTGCCAGCAGTATCTCCCCGGGGGGGACAGATGCGGAGTATTTT.

This clonotype showed up just a few times. This chain's CDR3 is CASSEDRDSSYEQYF. The CDR3 DNA reads as TGTGCCAGCAGTGAAGATCGAGACAGCTCCTACGAGCAGTACTTC. The rearrangement links TRBV2 to TRBJ2-7; a possible D gene is TRBD1 (5 bases). The CDR3 is made up of 15 amino acids. Germline CDR1 is SNHLY and CDR2 is FYNNEI. Trimming removed 1 base at V and 0 bases at J, with 10 bases between. Supplemented by reference TRBV2 and TRBJ2-7, the full variable domain reads EPEVTQTPSHQVTQMGQEVILRCVPISNHLYFYWYRQILGQKVEFLVSFYNNEISEKSEIFDDQFSVERPDGSNFTLKIRSTKLEDSAMYFCASSEDRDSSYEQYFGPGTRLTVT.

The rearrangement links TRBV10-3 to TRBJ2-7, with unresolved D. The CDR3 runs 15 residues. Germline CDR1 is ENHRY and CDR2 is SYGVKD. Trimming left V 3 bases short and J 0 bases short, with 12 bases between. CDR3 DNA: TGTGCCATCAGTGAAGCTGGCGGTATCTCCTACGAGCAGTACTTC. This sequence encodes CAISEAGGISYEQYF.

In its sample, this clonotype was seen a few times. V and J are TRBV5-1 and TRBJ2-7, with D possibly being TRBD1 or TRBD2 (5 bases each). Trimming removed 3 bases from V and 3 bases from J, with 13 bases in between. This CDR3 is built from 14 residues. CDR1 and CDR2 from the germline V gene are SGHRS and YFSETQ. The DNA of the CDR3 is TGCGCCAGCAGCTCCCGGGACCCTAACTACGAGCAGTACTTC. The encoded protein is CASSSRDPNYEQYF.

This clonotype was recorded a few times. V and J are TRBV9 and TRBJ1-2; perhaps TRBD1 as D (5 bases). The CDR3 totals 14 residues. Per the germline V gene, CDR1 is SGDLS and CDR2 is YYNGEE. V gave up 0 bases and J gave up 7 bases, with 13 bases separating them. CDR3 residues: CASSVAGPFGGYTF. For the CDR3, the DNA is TGTGCCAGCAGCGTAGCGGGACCCTTTGGTGGCTACACCTTC. Full variable domain (remainder filled in from reference TRBV9 and TRBJ1-2): DSGVTQTPKHLITATGQRVTLRCSPRSGDLSVYWYQQSLDQGLQFLIQYYNGEERAKGNILERFSAQQFPDLHSELNLSSLELGDSALYFCASSVAGPFGGYTFGSGTRLTVV.

The chain recombines TRBV25-1 with TRBJ1-2; unclear D gene. Germline CDR1 MGHDK, CDR2 SYGVNS. The V end was cut by 1 base, the J end by 2 bases, with 11 bases between. The CDR3 contains 15 residues. CDR3 nucleotide sequence: TGTGCCAGCAGTGAATTTCGGACTGAGAACTATGGCTACACCTTC. As protein: CASSEFRTENYGYTF.

V usage is TRBV20-1 and J usage is TRBJ2-7, with 9 bases matching TRBD2. The CDR3 sequence is 14 residues long. V was pared by 1 base and J by 3 bases, with 4 bases of the junction left unmatched. The germline V gene encodes CDR1 DFQATT and CDR2 SNEGSKA (reference sequence). The CDR3 spells CSARALAGLYEQYF. The CDR3 DNA follows: TGCAGTGCTAGAGCCCTAGCGGGACTCTACGAGCAGTACTTC.

The chain links TRBV5-6 to TRBJ2-1; 7 bases fit TRBD1. V lost 4 bases and J lost 8; bases outside the gene matches: 12. The CDR3 spans 15 residues. Germline V gene data show CDR1 as SGHDT and CDR2 as YYEEEE. CDR3 in amino acids: CASSRLKTGKHEQFF. CDR3 nucleotide sequence: TGTGCCAGCAGCCGCCTGAAGACAGGGAAGCATGAGCAGTTCTTC.

The chain couples TRBV20-1 to TRBJ2-1, with D hard to call. This CDR3 contains 14 residues. CDR1 and CDR2 (germline): DFQATT, SNEGSKA (reference sequence). Trimming removed 1 base from V and 6 bases from J, with 13 bases in between. The CDR3 here is CSARGPTQTNEQFF. In DNA, the CDR3 is TGCAGTGCTAGAGGGCCGACTCAAACCAATGAGCAGTTCTTC.

The chain carries TRBV12-3 or TRBV12-4 and TRBJ2-7; 10 bases line up with TRBD2. The J call may be in error: the DNA end matches TRBJ2-5 better. The CDR3 totals 14 residues. CDR3: CASRRSGREETQYF. The CDR3, as DNA: TGTGCCAGCAGGAGGAGCGGGAGGGAAGAGACCCAGTACTTC.

This clonotype was picked up a small number of times. This chain joins TRBV29-1 and TRBJ2-7, with D hard to call. With 4 bases removed from V and 1 base from J, the gap between germline ends came to 20 bases. The CDR3 is made up of 16 amino acids. The germline V gene has CDR1 SQVTM and CDR2 ANQGSEA. The CDR3 here is CSVGKEKATCSYEQYF. DNA of the CDR3: TGCAGCGTTGGGAAGGAAAAAGCCACTTGTTCCTACGAGCAGTACTTC.

This sequence joins TRBV28 and TRBJ2-5, with D possibly TRBD2 on 6 matching bases. V was shortened by 5 bases and J by 2 bases, with 18 bases between the two germline ends. CDR1 MDHEN and CDR2 SYDVKM come from the germline V gene. CDR3 length: 16 amino acids. Here the CDR3 DNA reads TGTGCCAGCAGTCCCCGGAGGGGTTGGGGGCAAGAGACCCAGTACTTC. Translation: CASSPRRGWGQETQYF. Filled out from reference TRBV28 and TRBJ2-5, the complete variable domain reads DVKVTQSSRYLVKRTGEKVFLECVQDMDHENMFWYRQDPGLGLRLIYFSYDVKMKEKGDIPEGYSVSREKKERFSLILESASTNQTSMYLCASSPRRGWGQETQYFGPGTRLLVL.

The V gene is TRBV29-1, the J gene TRBJ2-3, with D possibly called TRBD1 or TRBD2 (5 bases each). This CDR3 comprises 15 residues. The V end lost 6 bases, the J end lost 3 bases, and 19 bases lay between the germline ends. Germline-derived CDR1 and CDR2 are SQVTM and ANQGSEA. The CDR3 sequence is CSVGESGLRTDTQYF. The CDR3 region has the DNA TGCAGCGTGGGGGAGAGTGGGTTGAGGACAGATACGCAGTATTTT.

This sequence joins TRBV20-1 and TRBJ2-7; 11 nucleotides line up with TRBD2. This CDR3 has 14 residues. V gave up 5 bases and J gave up 6 bases; unmatched junction bases: 9. Germline CDR1 is DFQATT and CDR2 is SNEGSKA (reference sequence). The DNA for the CDR3 is TGCAGTGCTGAGATAGCGGGGGGGCTGGGCGAGCAGTACTTC. It is translated as CSAEIAGGLGEQYF.

The rearrangement links TRBV5-1 to TRBJ2-7, with 10 bases fitting TRBD2. The germline V gene encodes CDR1 SGHRS and CDR2 YFSETQ. This CDR3 is built from 16 residues. Trimming at V came to 3 bases and at J to 2 bases, leaving 8 bases not matched to a gene. In DNA, the CDR3 is TGCGCCAGCAGCTCCGGTCGGCTAGCGGGAGCCTACGAGCAGTACTTC. Translating gives CASSSGRLAGAYEQYF. Based on the CDR3 plus reference TRBV5-1 and TRBJ2-7, the full variable domain is KAGVTQTPRYLIKTRGQQVTLSCSPISGHRSVSWYQQTPGQGLQFLFEYFSETQRNKGNFPGRFSGRQFSNSRSEMNVSTLELGDSALYLCASSSGRLAGAYEQYFGPGTRLTVT.

V usage is TRBV14 and J usage is TRBJ1-1; D is undetermined. CDR3 length equals 14 residues. Trimming took 4 bases from V and 2 from J, leaving 11 bases between them. Per germline, CDR1 SGHDN and CDR2 FVKESK. DNA for the CDR3: TGTGCCAGCAGCCTTCCGAGACCCAACACTGAAGCTTTCTTT. Amino acids: CASSLPRPNTEAFF.

In this sample, this clonotype turned up a few times. The rearrangement uses TRBV12-3 or TRBV12-4 and TRBJ2-2; the match to TRBD2 covers 9 bases. The CDR3 is made up of 16 amino acids. J was trimmed by 16 bases and V by 2 bases; bases with no gene match: 17. CDR3 sequence (DNA): TGTGCCAGCAGTTTACTAGCGGGGCCGTATGGCGGGAAGCGGTTTTTT. It specifies CASSLLAGPYGGKRFF.

The V and J genes are TRBV27 and TRBJ2-5; D is unresolved. The CDR3 has 15 amino acids. Germline-derived CDR1 and CDR2 are MNHEY and SMNVEV (reference sequence). V shed 3 bases and J shed 11 bases, with 22 bases lying between them. In nucleotides, the CDR3 is TGTGCCAGCAGTTTGGTTGGACGGCGCTCCTACAAGCAGTACTTC. Translating it yields CASSLVGRRSYKQYF.

The chain carries TRBV5-1 and TRBJ2-7; 7 bases fit TRBD1. Unmatched junction bases numbered 6, after V lost 4 bases and J lost 2 bases. Germline V gives CDR1 SGHRS, CDR2 YFSETQ. The CDR3 has 14 residues. CDR3 amino acids: CASSRTGDPYEQYF. Written as DNA, the CDR3 is TGCGCCAGCAGCAGAACAGGGGATCCCTACGAGCAGTACTTC.

The V and J genes are TRBV29-1 and TRBJ1-1; D not resolved. CDR3 length: 11 residues. Trimming took off 7 bases at V and 3 bases at J, with 9 bases between the two ends. In germline, CDR1 is SQVTM, CDR2 ANQGSEA. CDR3 loop: CSAAIDTEAFF. CDR3 bases: TGCAGCGCCGCTATCGACACTGAAGCTTTCTTT.